This record covers a single T cell receptor (beta chain). As yet, its antigen is unknown. The sample comes from a study of blood T cells in healthy people across ages. Overall study: About one barcoded beta molecule per two T cells was captured by template switching. Whole-study results and caveats: It was not known whether donors were CMV positive (a possible confounder of expanded clonotype changes).

A second PCR of roughly 7 to 11 cycles used a sample-barcoded 5' primer and a J-beta primer mix. Each cDNA molecule was tagged by a template-switch adaptor that had 12 random nucleotides. Every sample returned 2.5 million or more CDR3-containing paired-end reads. TCRdb itself ran the 5' RACE reads through MiXCR, one entry per CDR3 protein. The table lists 1,800,000 or so distinct CDR3 sequences, approximately 40% of them singletons. The germline V gene encodes CDR1 SGHRS and CDR2 YFSETQ. Germline trimming cut 0 bases from V and 2 bases from J; bases unmatched to any gene: 5. CDR3 length: 16 residues. The receptor was derived from a human donor in good health. This chain connects TRBV5-1 to TRBJ2-3, with 8 bases fitting TRBD2. The sample comprised blood. The CDR3 here is CASSLVSGADTDTQYF. The CDR3 nucleotides are TGCGCCAGCAGCTTGGTTAGCGGGGCTGACACAGATACGCAGTATTTT.